This TCR beta chain appears in the sequencing data of a study of cytomegalovirus exposure and HLA in healthy donors. This cohort consisted of healthy bone marrow donors. Germline lookup yields CDR1 SQVTM and CDR2 ANQGSEA. The V gene lost 5 bases and the J gene lost 1 base, with 11 bases spanning the gap. The CDR3 contains 13 residues. Notes on this clone: What it binds is not known.

Findings and caveats of the study: Through in vitro validation, a few CMV-associated chains were shown to be specific for CMV antigens. Segments of the TCR beta V type were, in most cases, productive about 90% or about 30% of the time in an earlier analysis. HLA alleles were associated with fewer than 20,000 TCR beta sequences in a later analysis at 0.05 false discovery rate.

PCR involved 60 Vbeta and 13 Jbeta primers. Only in-frame clones appear in the TCRdb table, and some are missing; sequencing was by immunoSEQ multiplex PCR. The table has fewer than 75,000 clones, about four fifths seen once. This chain connects TRBV29-1 to TRBJ1-2; no clear D gene. This TCR was sampled from a woman in her 30s in good health and CMV-seronegative. Source material: PBMCs. CDR3 loop: CSVRVRFNYGYTF. As DNA, the CDR3 is TGCAGCGTTCGGGTCCGATTTAACTATGGCTACACCTTC. The entire variable domain, with the rest obtained from reference TRBV29-1 and TRBJ1-2, is as follows: SAVISQKPSRDICQRGTSLTIQCQVDSQVTMMFWYRQQPGQSLTLIATANQGSEATYESGFVIDKFPISRPNLTFSTLTVSNMSPEDSSIYLCSVRVRFNYGYTFGSGTRLTVV.